The rows below give T cell receptor beta chains drawn from one sample of a study of early T cells in non-severe SARS-CoV-2 infection. TCRdb re-analysed the 5' RACE reads in MiXCR, keeping a single row per CDR3 protein. The data hold 95,000 to 150,000 distinct CDR3 sequences, with more than 13% observed a single time. Sequencing was carried out using whole blood. These receptors came from an adult who was a healthcare worker with PCR-confirmed SARS-CoV-2 infection or an uninfected control (not recorded which). The CDR3 runs from the conserved cysteine through the conserved F or W. The order of the fields is clone size, D gene, V gene, J gene, CDR3 protein, CDR3 DNA. The D gene is left open where the match is weak. A row's size may be missing; if present it is once, few, many or a size class.

clone_size: many
d_call: -
v_call: TRBV18
j_call: TRBJ2-7
cdr3_aa: CASSPNLSYEQYF
cdr3_nt: TGTGCCAGCTCACCAAACTTATCCTACGAGCAGTACTTC

clone_size: -
d_call: -
v_call: TRBV5-1
j_call: TRBJ2-3
cdr3_aa: CASSLVATHGTDTQYF
cdr3_nt: TGCGCCAGCAGCTTGGTAGCGACACATGGCACAGATACGCAGTATTTT

clone_size: many
d_call: TRBD2
v_call: TRBV5-5
j_call: TRBJ2-3
cdr3_aa: CASSFSGGPDTQYF
cdr3_nt: TGTGCCAGCAGCTTTAGCGGGGGCCCAGATACGCAGTATTTT

clone_size: -
d_call: -
v_call: TRBV4-2
j_call: TRBJ2-7
cdr3_aa: CASSQGTASSYEQYF
cdr3_nt: TGTGCCAGCAGCCAAGGGACAGCGAGCTCCTACGAGCAGTACTTC

clone_size: -
d_call: TRBD1
v_call: TRBV20-1
j_call: TRBJ1-3
cdr3_aa: CSALTGDGNTIYF
cdr3_nt: TGCAGTGCTTTGACAGGGGATGGAAACACCATATATTTT

clone_size: few
d_call: TRBD2
v_call: TRBV19
j_call: TRBJ2-7
cdr3_aa: CASSIRAGPYEQYF
cdr3_nt: TGTGCCAGTAGTATTCGAGCGGGACCATACGAGCAGTACTTC

clone_size: many
d_call: -
v_call: TRBV11-2
j_call: TRBJ2-1
cdr3_aa: CASSTGWRGPYNEQFF
cdr3_nt: TGTGCCAGCAGTACAGGTTGGAGGGGACCGTACAATGAGCAGTTCTTC

clone_size: -
d_call: -
v_call: TRBV7-9
j_call: TRBJ1-5
cdr3_aa: CASSFQEGVNQPQHF
cdr3_nt: TGTGCCAGCAGTTTCCAGGAAGGGGTCAATCAGCCCCAGCATTTT

clone_size: few
d_call: -
v_call: TRBV4-1
j_call: TRBJ1-2
cdr3_aa: CASSQVEGIAYGYTF
cdr3_nt: TGCGCCAGCAGCCAAGTAGAAGGGATCGCCTATGGCTACACCTTC

clone_size: few
d_call: -
v_call: TRBV19
j_call: TRBJ1-5
cdr3_aa: CASSIGVGFYQPQHF
cdr3_nt: TGTGCCAGTAGTATAGGAGTGGGTTTTTATCAGCCCCAGCATTTT

clone_size: few
d_call: -
v_call: TRBV9
j_call: TRBJ1-5
cdr3_aa: CASSVGNNQPQHF
cdr3_nt: TGTGCCAGCAGCGTAGGGAACAATCAGCCCCAGCATTTT

clone_size: -
d_call: -
v_call: TRBV12-3/TRBV12-4
j_call: TRBJ1-1
cdr3_aa: CASSFLIGGTEAFF
cdr3_nt: TGTGCCAGCAGTTTCCTAATCGGGGGCACTGAAGCTTTCTTT

clone_size: few
d_call: -
v_call: TRBV7-9
j_call: TRBJ1-2
cdr3_aa: CASSQLASANYGYTF
cdr3_nt: TGTGCCAGCAGCCAACTGGCCTCTGCTAACTATGGCTACACCTTC

clone_size: -
d_call: -
v_call: TRBV21-1
j_call: TRBJ2-3
cdr3_aa: CASSKSWTSPTDTQYF
cdr3_nt: TGTGCCAGCAGCAAATCTTGGACTAGCCCGACGGATACGCAGTATTTT

clone_size: many
d_call: -
v_call: TRBV5-4
j_call: TRBJ1-1
cdr3_aa: CASSSDRGNTEAFF
cdr3_nt: TGTGCCAGCAGCTCGGACAGAGGGAACACTGAAGCTTTCTTT

clone_size: -
d_call: -
v_call: TRBV27
j_call: TRBJ1-5
cdr3_aa: CASSQGSTNQPQHF
cdr3_nt: TGTGCCAGCAGTCAGGGTTCCACGAATCAGCCCCAGCATTTT

clone_size: -
d_call: -
v_call: TRBV4-1
j_call: TRBJ1-3
cdr3_aa: CASSLDGERSSGNTIYF
cdr3_nt: TGCGCCAGCAGCCTGGACGGGGAACGAAGCTCTGGAAACACCATATATTTT

clone_size: -
d_call: -
v_call: TRBV6-6
j_call: TRBJ2-5
cdr3_aa: CASSTTGRSETQYF
cdr3_nt: TGTGCCAGCAGTACCACAGGGCGGTCGGAGACCCAGTACTTC

clone_size: few
d_call: TRBD1
v_call: TRBV3-1
j_call: TRBJ1-2
cdr3_aa: CASSQEYGTGDYGYTF
cdr3_nt: TGTGCCAGCAGCCAAGAATATGGGACAGGAGACTATGGCTACACCTTC

clone_size: -
d_call: TRBD1
v_call: TRBV7-3
j_call: TRBJ2-2
cdr3_aa: CASSTGTGPGELFF
cdr3_nt: TGTGCCAGCAGTACCGGGACAGGGCCCGGGGAGCTGTTTTTT

clone_size: few
d_call: -
v_call: TRBV9
j_call: TRBJ1-5
cdr3_aa: CASSEADRDKNQPQHF
cdr3_nt: TGTGCCAGCAGCGAAGCGGACCGGGACAAAAATCAGCCCCAGCATTTT

clone_size: few
d_call: -
v_call: TRBV6-2/TRBV6-3
j_call: TRBJ2-7
cdr3_aa: CASGDPPYEQYF
cdr3_nt: TGTGCCAGCGGGGACCCTCCCTACGAGCAGTACTTC

clone_size: few
d_call: TRBD1
v_call: TRBV7-8
j_call: TRBJ1-1
cdr3_aa: CASSLVGQATEAFF
cdr3_nt: TGTGCCAGCAGCTTAGTGGGACAGGCCACTGAAGCTTTCTTT

clone_size: -
d_call: TRBD1
v_call: TRBV14
j_call: TRBJ2-3
cdr3_aa: CASSRDRVSDTQYF
cdr3_nt: TGTGCCAGCAGCCGCGACAGGGTTTCCGATACGCAGTATTTT

clone_size: -
d_call: -
v_call: TRBV29-1
j_call: TRBJ1-1
cdr3_aa: CSVDLVRGAEAFF
cdr3_nt: TGCAGCGTTGATCTTGTGCGTGGGGCTGAAGCTTTCTTT

clone_size: few
d_call: TRBD1
v_call: TRBV23-1
j_call: TRBJ2-7
cdr3_aa: CASSQSWDRLGEQYF
cdr3_nt: TGCGCCAGCAGTCAATCGTGGGACAGGTTGGGAGAGCAGTACTTC

clone_size: -
d_call: -
v_call: TRBV12-5
j_call: TRBJ1-1
cdr3_aa: CASGPGGIVNTEAFF
cdr3_nt: TGTGCTAGTGGCCCCGGGGGCATCGTGAACACTGAAGCTTTCTTT

clone_size: -
d_call: TRBD1
v_call: TRBV7-8
j_call: TRBJ2-7
cdr3_aa: CASSFPGTGPYEQYF
cdr3_nt: TGTGCCAGCAGCTTCCCCGGGACAGGGCCCTACGAGCAGTACTTC

clone_size: -
d_call: TRBD1
v_call: TRBV7-9
j_call: TRBJ2-4
cdr3_aa: CVSSLWSWDRVAKNIQYF
cdr3_nt: TGTGTCAGCAGCTTATGGAGCTGGGACAGGGTAGCCAAAAACATTCAGTACTTC

clone_size: -
d_call: TRBD2
v_call: TRBV5-1
j_call: TRBJ2-1
cdr3_aa: CASSLLANDEQFF
cdr3_nt: TGCGCCAGCAGCCTACTAGCGAACGATGAGCAGTTCTTC

clone_size: -
d_call: -
v_call: TRBV5-1
j_call: TRBJ2-1
cdr3_aa: CASSLVLYNEQFF
cdr3_nt: TGCGCCAGCAGCTTGGTTCTCTACAATGAGCAGTTCTTC

clone_size: many
d_call: TRBD1
v_call: TRBV11-2
j_call: TRBJ2-2
cdr3_aa: CASSEDRGPGELFF
cdr3_nt: TGTGCCAGCAGCGAGGACAGGGGGCCCGGGGAGCTGTTTTTT

clone_size: few
d_call: TRBD2
v_call: TRBV6-5
j_call: TRBJ2-5
cdr3_aa: CASSLGPSGSPLTETQYF
cdr3_nt: TGTGCCAGCAGCCTTGGACCTAGCGGCTCCCCTCTCACGGAGACCCAGTACTTC

clone_size: -
d_call: -
v_call: TRBV4-2
j_call: TRBJ2-1
cdr3_aa: CASSQGPSLDAMQFF
cdr3_nt: TGTGCCAGCAGCCAAGGACCCTCCCTTGATGCTATGCAGTTCTTC

clone_size: few
d_call: TRBD2
v_call: TRBV7-3
j_call: TRBJ2-3
cdr3_aa: CASSLTRGGTDTQYF
cdr3_nt: TGTGCCAGCAGCTTAACGCGGGGGGGCACAGATACGCAGTATTTT

clone_size: few
d_call: -
v_call: TRBV20-1
j_call: TRBJ2-3
cdr3_aa: CSARDQSGDTDTQYF
cdr3_nt: TGCAGTGCTAGAGATCAAAGCGGTGACACAGATACGCAGTATTTT

clone_size: few
d_call: -
v_call: TRBV30
j_call: TRBJ2-7
cdr3_aa: CAWSVLGYEQYF
cdr3_nt: TGTGCCTGGAGTGTACTAGGTTACGAGCAGTACTTC

clone_size: many
d_call: -
v_call: TRBV5-5
j_call: TRBJ1-1
cdr3_aa: CASSSGDTEAFF
cdr3_nt: TGTGCCAGCAGCTCTGGTGACACTGAAGCTTTCTTT

clone_size: -
d_call: -
v_call: TRBV29-1
j_call: TRBJ1-1
cdr3_aa: CSVRNTEAFF
cdr3_nt: TGCAGCGTCCGGAACACTGAAGCTTTCTTT

clone_size: -
d_call: -
v_call: TRBV6-1
j_call: TRBJ2-1
cdr3_aa: CASTTYEGWNEQFF
cdr3_nt: TGTGCCAGCACCACATACGAGGGTTGGAATGAGCAGTTCTTC

clone_size: -
d_call: -
v_call: TRBV6-6
j_call: TRBJ2-1
cdr3_aa: CASSYSSWGAYNEQFF
cdr3_nt: TGTGCCAGCAGTTACTCGAGTTGGGGAGCCTACAATGAGCAGTTCTTC

clone_size: -
d_call: -
v_call: TRBV2
j_call: TRBJ1-2
cdr3_aa: CASSASWDRHYGYTF
cdr3_nt: TGTGCCAGCAGTGCGTCTTGGGACCGCCACTATGGCTACACCTTC

clone_size: few
d_call: -
v_call: TRBV11-2
j_call: TRBJ2-5
cdr3_aa: CASSPNVNRYQETQYF
cdr3_nt: TGTGCCAGCAGCCCCAACGTTAACCGGTACCAAGAGACCCAGTACTTC

clone_size: few
d_call: TRBD1
v_call: TRBV12-3/TRBV12-4
j_call: TRBJ1-6
cdr3_aa: CASSLGQGLSNSPLHF
cdr3_nt: TGTGCCAGCAGCTTGGGACAGGGGCTTAGTAATTCACCCCTCCACTTT

clone_size: few
d_call: -
v_call: TRBV3-1
j_call: TRBJ1-1
cdr3_aa: CASSQMGLTPEAFF
cdr3_nt: TGTGCCAGCAGCCAAATGGGTCTCACCCCTGAAGCTTTCTTT

clone_size: -
d_call: TRBD2
v_call: TRBV4-2
j_call: TRBJ2-3
cdr3_aa: CASSPPISGGDTQYF
cdr3_nt: TGTGCCAGCAGCCCGCCGATTAGCGGGGGGGATACGCAGTATTTT

clone_size: few
d_call: TRBD1
v_call: TRBV19
j_call: TRBJ1-2
cdr3_aa: CASRDRQGLGYTF
cdr3_nt: TGTGCCAGTCGGGATAGACAGGGACTGGGCTACACCTTC

clone_size: -
d_call: TRBD1
v_call: TRBV3-1
j_call: TRBJ1-1
cdr3_aa: CASSWGQINTEAFF
cdr3_nt: TGTGCCAGCAGCTGGGGACAGATTAACACTGAAGCTTTCTTT

clone_size: -
d_call: TRBD2
v_call: TRBV3-1
j_call: TRBJ2-3
cdr3_aa: CASSQEGGTSGLTQYF
cdr3_nt: TGTGCCAGCAGCCAAGAGGGAGGAACTAGCGGACTTACGCAGTATTTT

clone_size: -
d_call: -
v_call: TRBV11-2
j_call: TRBJ1-5
cdr3_aa: CASSYLSNQPQHF
cdr3_nt: TGTGCCAGCAGCTACCTTAGCAATCAGCCCCAGCATTTT